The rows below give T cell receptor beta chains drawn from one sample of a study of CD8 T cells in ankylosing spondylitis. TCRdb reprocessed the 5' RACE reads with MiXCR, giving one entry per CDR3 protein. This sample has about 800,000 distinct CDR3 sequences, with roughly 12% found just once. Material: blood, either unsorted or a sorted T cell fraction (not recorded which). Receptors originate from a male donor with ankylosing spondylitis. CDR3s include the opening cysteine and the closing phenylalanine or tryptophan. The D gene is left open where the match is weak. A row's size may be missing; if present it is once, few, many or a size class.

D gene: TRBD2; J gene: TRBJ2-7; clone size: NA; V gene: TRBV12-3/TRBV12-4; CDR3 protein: CASSLGFSGSSYEQYF; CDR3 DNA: TGTGCCAGCAGTTTAGGCTTTAGCGGGAGCTCCTACGAGCAGTACTTC
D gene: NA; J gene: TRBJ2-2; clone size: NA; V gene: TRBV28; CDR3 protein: CASSLIGPNTGELFF; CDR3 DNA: TGTGCCAGCAGTTTGATAGGCCCGAACACCGGGGAGCTGTTTTTT
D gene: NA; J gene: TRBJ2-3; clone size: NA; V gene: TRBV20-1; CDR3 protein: CSARPPHYRAPGTDTQYF; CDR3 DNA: TGCAGTGCTAGGCCACCACATTACAGGGCTCCGGGCACAGATACGCAGTATTTT
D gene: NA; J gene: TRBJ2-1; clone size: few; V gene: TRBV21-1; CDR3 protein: CASSKEGLAGSYNEQFF; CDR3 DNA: TGTGCCAGCAGCAAAGAAGGCCTAGCGGGCTCCTACAATGAGCAGTTCTTC
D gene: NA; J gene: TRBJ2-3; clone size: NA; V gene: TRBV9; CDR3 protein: CASSVRGSTDTQYF; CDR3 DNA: TGTGCCAGCAGCGTAAGGGGAAGCACAGATACGCAGTATTTT
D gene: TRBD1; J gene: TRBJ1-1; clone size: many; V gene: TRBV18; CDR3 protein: CASSPLSGQMNTEAFF; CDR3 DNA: TGTGCCAGCTCACCCTTGTCGGGACAGATGAACACTGAAGCTTTCTTT
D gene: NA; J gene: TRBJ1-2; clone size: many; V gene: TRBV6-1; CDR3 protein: CASKDGNYGYTF; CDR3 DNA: TGTGCCAGCAAGGACGGGAACTATGGCTACACCTTC
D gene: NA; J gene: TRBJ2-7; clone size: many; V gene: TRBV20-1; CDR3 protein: CSADPDPGSSYEQYF; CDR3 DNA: TGCAGTGCTGACCCGGACCCTGGGAGCTCCTACGAGCAGTACTTC
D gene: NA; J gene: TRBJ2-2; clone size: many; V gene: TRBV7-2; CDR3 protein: CASSLIRTGELFF; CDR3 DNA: TGTGCCAGCAGCTTAATTAGAACCGGGGAGCTGTTTTTT
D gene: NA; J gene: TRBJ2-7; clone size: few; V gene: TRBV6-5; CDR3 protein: CASSYSDVLGYEQYF; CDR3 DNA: TGTGCCAGCAGTTACTCGGACGTTTTAGGCTACGAGCAGTACTTC
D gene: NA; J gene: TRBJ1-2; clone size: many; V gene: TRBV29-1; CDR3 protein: CSAAPSTGFYGYTF; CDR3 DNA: TGCAGCGCCGCCCCCTCTACAGGCTTCTATGGCTACACCTTC
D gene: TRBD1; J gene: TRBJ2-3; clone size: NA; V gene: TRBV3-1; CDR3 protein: CASSSTGVFRGTQYF; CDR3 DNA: TGTGCCAGCAGCTCGACAGGGGTCTTTCGAGGTACGCAGTATTTT
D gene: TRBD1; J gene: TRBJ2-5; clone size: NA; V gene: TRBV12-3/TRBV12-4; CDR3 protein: CASRNLRDSQETQYF; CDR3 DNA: TGTGCCAGCAGAAACCTCCGGGACAGCCAAGAGACCCAGTACTTC
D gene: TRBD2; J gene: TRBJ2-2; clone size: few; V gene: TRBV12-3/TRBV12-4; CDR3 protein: CASSPGGAGVSTGELFF; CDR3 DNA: TGTGCCAGCAGTCCGGGGGGAGCGGGAGTATCCACCGGGGAGCTGTTTTTT
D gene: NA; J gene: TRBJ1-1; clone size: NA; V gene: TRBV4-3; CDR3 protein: CASSQDWGTAFF; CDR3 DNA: TGCGCCAGCAGCCAAGATTGGGGTACAGCTTTCTTT
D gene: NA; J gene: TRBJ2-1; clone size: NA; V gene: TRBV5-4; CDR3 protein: CASSPQTGASAYNEQFF; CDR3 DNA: TGTGCCAGCAGCCCACAGACAGGCGCTAGCGCGTACAATGAGCAGTTCTTC
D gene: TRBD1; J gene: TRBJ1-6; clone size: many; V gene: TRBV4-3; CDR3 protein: CASSQDRDSPLHF; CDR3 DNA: TGTGCCAGCAGTCAGGACAGGGACTCACCCCTCCACTTT
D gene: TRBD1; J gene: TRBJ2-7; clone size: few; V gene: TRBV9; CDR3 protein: CASSAWTGGPYEQYF; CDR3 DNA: TGTGCCAGCAGCGCTTGGACAGGGGGACCCTACGAGCAGTACTTC
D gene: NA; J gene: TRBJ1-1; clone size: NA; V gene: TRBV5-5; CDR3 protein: CASSWGRGGTEAFF; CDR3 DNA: TGTGCCAGCAGCTGGGGGCGGGGTGGCACTGAAGCTTTCTTT
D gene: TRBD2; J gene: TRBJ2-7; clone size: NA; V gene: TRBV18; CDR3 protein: CASSPKNSGSYEQYF; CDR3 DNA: TGTGCCAGCTCACCAAAGAATAGCGGGAGCTACGAGCAGTACTTC
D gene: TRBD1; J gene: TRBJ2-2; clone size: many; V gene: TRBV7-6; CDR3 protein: CASSRGQDTGELFF; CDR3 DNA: TGTGCCAGCAGCCGAGGACAGGACACCGGGGAGCTGTTTTTT
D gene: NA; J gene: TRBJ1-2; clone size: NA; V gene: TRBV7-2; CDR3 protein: CASSLGHGLGGYTF; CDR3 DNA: TGTGCCAGCAGCTTAGGGCATGGACTCGGTGGCTACACCTTC
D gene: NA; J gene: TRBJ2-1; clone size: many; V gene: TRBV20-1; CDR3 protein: CSARAGSYNEQFF; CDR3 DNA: TGCAGTGCTAGAGCCGGGAGCTACAATGAGCAGTTCTTC
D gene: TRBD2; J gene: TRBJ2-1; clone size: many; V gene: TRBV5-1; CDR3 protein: CASSQGSGRLSDEQFF; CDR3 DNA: TGCGCCAGCAGCCAGGGTAGCGGGAGGTTGAGCGATGAGCAGTTCTTC
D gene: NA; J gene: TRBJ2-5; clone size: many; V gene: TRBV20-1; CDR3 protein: CSTAGSQETQYF; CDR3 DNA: TGCAGTACGGCGGGATCCCAAGAGACCCAGTACTTC
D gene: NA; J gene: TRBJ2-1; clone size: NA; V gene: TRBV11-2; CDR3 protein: CASSFGGNSWDPYNEQFF; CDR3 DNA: TGTGCCAGCAGCTTTGGGGGGAACTCCTGGGACCCCTACAATGAGCAGTTCTTC
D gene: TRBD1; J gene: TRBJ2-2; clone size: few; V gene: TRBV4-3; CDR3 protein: CASSHTSTGEMDGELFF; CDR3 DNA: TGCGCCAGCAGCCATACTTCGACAGGGGAGATGGACGGGGAGCTGTTTTTT
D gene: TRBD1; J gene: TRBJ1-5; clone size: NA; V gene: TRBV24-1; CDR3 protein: CATRFDRDNQPQHF; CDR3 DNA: TGTGCCACCAGGTTTGACAGGGACAATCAGCCCCAGCATTTT
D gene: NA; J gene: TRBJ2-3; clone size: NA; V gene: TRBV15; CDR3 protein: CATSRVEDFTDTQYF; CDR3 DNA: TGTGCCACCAGCAGAGTAGAGGACTTCACAGATACGCAGTATTTT
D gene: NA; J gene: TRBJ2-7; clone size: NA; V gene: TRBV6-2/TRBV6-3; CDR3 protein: CASSYSNSQETYEQYF; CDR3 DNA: TGTGCCAGCAGTTACTCGAATTCTCAGGAAACCTACGAGCAGTACTTC
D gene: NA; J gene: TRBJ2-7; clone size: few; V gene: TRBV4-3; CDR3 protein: CASSLYTTYEQYF; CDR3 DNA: TGCGCCAGCAGCCTCTACACAACCTACGAGCAGTACTTC
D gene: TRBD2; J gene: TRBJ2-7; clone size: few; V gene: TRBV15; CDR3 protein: CATSLAGIYEQYF; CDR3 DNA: TGTGCCACCAGCCTAGCGGGTATCTACGAGCAGTACTTC
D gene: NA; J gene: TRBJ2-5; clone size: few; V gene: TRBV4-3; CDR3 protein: CASSQTNTQETQYF; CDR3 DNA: TGCGCCAGCAGCCAAACGAACACCCAAGAGACCCAGTACTTC
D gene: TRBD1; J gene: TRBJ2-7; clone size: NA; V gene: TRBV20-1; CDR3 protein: CSARDQDRGTNEQYF; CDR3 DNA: TGCAGTGCTAGAGATCAGGACAGGGGGACTAACGAGCAGTACTTC
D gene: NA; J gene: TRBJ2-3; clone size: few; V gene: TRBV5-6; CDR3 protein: CASSPSPVRITDTQYF; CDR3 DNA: TGTGCCAGCTCCCCCTCGCCCGTAAGAATCACAGATACGCAGTATTTT
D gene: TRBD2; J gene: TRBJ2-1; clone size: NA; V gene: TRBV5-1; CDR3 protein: CASSRGLAEVNEQFF; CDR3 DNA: TGCGCCAGCAGCCGGGGACTAGCAGAGGTGAATGAGCAGTTCTTC
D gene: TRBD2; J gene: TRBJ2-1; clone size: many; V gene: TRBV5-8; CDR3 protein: CASSLVTSGGYNEQFF; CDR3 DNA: TGTGCCAGCAGCTTGGTAACTAGCGGGGGATACAATGAGCAGTTCTTC
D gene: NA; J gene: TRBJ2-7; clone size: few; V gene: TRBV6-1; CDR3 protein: CASSRDPYTYYEQYF; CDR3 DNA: TGTGCCAGCAGCCGGGATCCCTACACCTACTACGAGCAGTACTTC
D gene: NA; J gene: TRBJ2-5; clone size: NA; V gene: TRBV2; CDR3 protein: CASSETYPGTQYF; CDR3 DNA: TGTGCCAGCAGTGAAACCTACCCGGGGACCCAGTACTTC
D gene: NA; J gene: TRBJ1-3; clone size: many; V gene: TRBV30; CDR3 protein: CAWFLPGFSGNTIYF; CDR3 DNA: TGTGCCTGGTTCCTTCCGGGGTTCTCTGGAAACACCATATATTTT
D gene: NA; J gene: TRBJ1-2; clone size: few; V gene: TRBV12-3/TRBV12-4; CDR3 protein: CASSRREWAPGYTF; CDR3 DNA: TGTGCCAGCAGCCGAAGGGAATGGGCGCCGGGATACACCTTC
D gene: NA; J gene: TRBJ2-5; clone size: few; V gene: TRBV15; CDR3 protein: CATSREQETQYF; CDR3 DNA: TGTGCCACCAGCAGAGAGCAAGAGACCCAGTACTTC
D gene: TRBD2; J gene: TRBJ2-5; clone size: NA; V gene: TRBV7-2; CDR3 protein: CASSLLMGGETQYF; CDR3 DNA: TGTGCCAGCAGCTTACTTATGGGAGGGGAGACCCAGTACTTC